The clone carrying this T cell receptor (beta chain) has just a few counts. Its target is not known. The CDR3 spans 14 residues. The V gene lost 6 bases and the J gene lost 4 bases, with 14 bases spanning the gap. Germline loops: CDR1 SGHTA, CDR2 FQGNSA. TCRdb redid the calling of the reads with MiXCR, one entry per CDR3 protein. The table has some 320,000 distinct CDR3 sequences, 8% to 9.5% seen once. The source of the sample is a study of T cell repertoires in cytomegalovirus infection. Across the whole study: CMV infection together with matching HLA type was indicated by public TCR beta signatures.

Broader study findings: Within the response measured ex vivo, HLA-C-restricted CMV-specific TCR beta clonotypes were dominant. There were carriers of CMV plus the relevant HLA, and cumulative public TCR beta family frequency identified them.

This TCR came from a human donor in good health (CMV status not recorded). Some clones in this sample may be carry-over from other donors' samples. Sequenced: PBMCs. The rearrangement joins TRBV7-2 to TRBJ2-3; D not resolved. This chain's CDR3 is CASSSTVISDTQYF. CDR3 in DNA: TGTGCCAGCAGTTCGACTGTCATTTCAGATACGCAGTATTTT.